The source of this T cell receptor (beta chain) is a study of beta chain features in type 1 diabetes. Expressed TCRB transcripts were sequenced, since all the RNA that had been isolated was reverse transcribed. About 3.7 million reads per sample were averaged for naive, central memory and regulatory samples. Clones were read by immunoSEQ multiplex PCR, and TCRdb kept only the in-frame ones, dropping some. This sample yields 600,000 to 750,000 clones, of which around 12% are seen a single time; around 0.12% belongs to the top ten. Study-wide points: Lower insertion and higher deletion counts appeared at VDJ junctions in type 1 diabetes patients. Among all four CD4+ subsets, Type 1 diabetes patients had TCRB CDR3s that were moderately but significantly shorter.

Comments on this clone: Its antigen remains unidentified.

Sorted populations all exceeded 95% purity. Losses at the gene ends were 4 bases for V and 4 bases for J; bases not matched to a gene: 12. Germline-derived CDR1 and CDR2 are SGDLS and YYNGEE. The CDR3 runs 17 residues. This clonotype originated in a man aged 25 to 40 with type 1 diabetes. Sequenced input: naive CD4+ T cells from blood. This chain links TRBV9 with TRBJ2-3, with 10 bases fitting TRBD1. The CDR3 region is CASSPRGGTGVPDTQYF. CDR3 nucleotide sequence: TGTGCCAGCAGCCCTAGGGGCGGGACAGGGGTTCCAGATACGCAGTATTTT.